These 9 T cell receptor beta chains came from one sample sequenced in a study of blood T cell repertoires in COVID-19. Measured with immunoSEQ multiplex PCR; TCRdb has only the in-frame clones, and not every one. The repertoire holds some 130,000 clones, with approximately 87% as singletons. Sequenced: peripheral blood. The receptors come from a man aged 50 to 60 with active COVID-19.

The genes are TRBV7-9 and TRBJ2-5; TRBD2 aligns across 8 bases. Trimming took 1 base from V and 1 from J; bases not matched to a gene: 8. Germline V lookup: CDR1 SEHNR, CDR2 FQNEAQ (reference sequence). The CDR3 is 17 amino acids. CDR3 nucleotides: TGTGCCAGCAGCTTAGAATCTTGGCGGGGGGCCCAAGAGACCCAGTACTTC. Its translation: CASSLESWRGAQETQYF.

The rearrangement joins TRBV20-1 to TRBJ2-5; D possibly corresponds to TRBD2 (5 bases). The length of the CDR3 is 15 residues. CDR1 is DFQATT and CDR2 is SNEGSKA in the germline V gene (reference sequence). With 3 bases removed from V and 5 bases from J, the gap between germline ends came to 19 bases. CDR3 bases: TGCAGTGCTAGTCGGGCCCCCTCTCGGGGTGAGACCCAGTACTTC. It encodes CSASRAPSRGETQYF.

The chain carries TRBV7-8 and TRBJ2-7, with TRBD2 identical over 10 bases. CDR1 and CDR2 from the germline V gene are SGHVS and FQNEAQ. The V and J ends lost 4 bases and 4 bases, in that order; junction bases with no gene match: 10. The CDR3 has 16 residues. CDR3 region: CASSSSASGGTYEQYF. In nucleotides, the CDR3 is TGTGCCAGCAGCTCGAGCGCTAGCGGGGGAACTTACGAGCAGTACTTC.

The CDR3 nucleotides are TGTGCCAGCAGAGACAGGGTTGTTGAGACCCAGTACTTC. Translating it yields CASRDRVVETQYF. The chain links TRBV6-5 to TRBJ2-5; 7 positions agree with TRBD1. The CDR3 contains 13 residues. V lost 6 bases and J lost 5; bases outside the gene matches: 6. The V gene's germline CDR1 is MNHEY and CDR2 SVGAGI.

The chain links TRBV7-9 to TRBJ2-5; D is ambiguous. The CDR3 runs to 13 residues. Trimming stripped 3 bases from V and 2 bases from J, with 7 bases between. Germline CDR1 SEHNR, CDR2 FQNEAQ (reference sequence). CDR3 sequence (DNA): TGTGCCAGCAGCTTCACTTTGCAAGAGACCCAGTACTTC. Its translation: CASSFTLQETQYF.

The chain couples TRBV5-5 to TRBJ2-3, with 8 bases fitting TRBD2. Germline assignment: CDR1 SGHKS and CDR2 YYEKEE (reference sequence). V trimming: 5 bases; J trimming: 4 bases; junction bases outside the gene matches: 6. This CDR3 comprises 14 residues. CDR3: CASSSGGGPDTQYF. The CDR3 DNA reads TGTGCCAGCAGTTCGGGCGGGGGGCCAGATACGCAGTATTTT.

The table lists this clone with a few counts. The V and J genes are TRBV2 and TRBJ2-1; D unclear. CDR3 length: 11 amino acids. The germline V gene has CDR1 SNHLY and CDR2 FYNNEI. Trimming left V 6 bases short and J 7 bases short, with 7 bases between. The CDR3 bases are TGTGCCAGCAGCCCCCAGAATGAGCAGTTCTTC. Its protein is CASSPQNEQFF.

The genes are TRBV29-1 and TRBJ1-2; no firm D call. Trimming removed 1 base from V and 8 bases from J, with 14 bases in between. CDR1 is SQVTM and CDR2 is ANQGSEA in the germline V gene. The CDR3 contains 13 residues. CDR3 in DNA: TGCAGCGTTGAAGGGTCCGGGGTCGGCGGCTACACCTTC. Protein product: CSVEGSGVGGYTF.

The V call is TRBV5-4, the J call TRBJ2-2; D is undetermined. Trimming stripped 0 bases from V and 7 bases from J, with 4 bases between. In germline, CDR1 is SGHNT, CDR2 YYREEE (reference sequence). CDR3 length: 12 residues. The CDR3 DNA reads TGTGCCAGCAGCTTGGAGAGCGGGGAGCTGTTTTTT. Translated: CASSLESGELFF. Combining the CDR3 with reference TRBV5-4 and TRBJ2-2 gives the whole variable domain ETGVTQSPTHLIKTRGQQVTLRCSSQSGHNTVSWYQQALGQGPQFIFQYYREEENGRGNFPPRFSGLQFPNYSSELNVNALELDDSALYLCASSLESGELFFGEGSRLTVL.